Below are 24 T cell receptor beta chains sequenced from a single sample in a study of blood T cell repertoires in COVID-19. Measured with immunoSEQ multiplex PCR; TCRdb has only the in-frame clones, and not every one. This sample has about 330,000 clones, with roughly 88% found just once. Sequenced sample: PBMCs or T cells enriched from blood (not recorded which). The receptors were sampled from a man aged 25 to 40 who had recovered from COVID-19.

This chain uses TRBV24-1 with TRBJ2-2, with TRBD1 as a possible D gene (6 bases). Trimming cost V 3 bases and J 0 bases, with 10 bases left between them. Germline V gives CDR1 KGHDR, CDR2 SFDVKD. This CDR3 region has 16 residues. This chain's CDR3 is CATSDPTGSNTGELFF. In DNA form, the CDR3 reads TGTGCCACCAGTGATCCCACAGGGTCGAACACCGGGGAGCTGTTTTTT.

The rearrangement uses TRBV19 and TRBJ1-6; D is undetermined. Germline lookup yields CDR1 LNHDA and CDR2 SQIVND (reference sequence). V lost 3 bases and J lost 5, with 11 bases in between. The CDR3 is made up of 15 amino acids. The CDR3 DNA sequence: TGTGCCAGTAGTATTCAGTACGTGAATAATTCACCCCTCCACTTT. Protein product: CASSIQYVNNSPLHF.

This sequence joins TRBV19 and TRBJ1-1; the D is unclear. The CDR3 loop spans 13 amino acids. The germline V and J ends were trimmed by 9 bases and 4 bases, with 15 bases remaining between them. The V gene's germline CDR1 is LNHDA and CDR2 SQIVND (reference sequence). CDR3 in amino acids: CASKVGGGTEAFF. The CDR3 bases are TGTGCCAGCAAAGTAGGAGGAGGCACTGAAGCTTTCTTT.

The chain employs TRBV5-1 and TRBJ2-1; possible D gene TRBD2, 5 bases. The V gene's germline CDR1 is SGHRS and CDR2 YFSETQ. This CDR3 is built from 14 residues. V was trimmed by 0 bases and J by 5 bases, leaving 9 bases between them. DNA for the CDR3: TGCGCCAGCAGCTTGGACGTAGCGAACAATGAGCAGTTCTTC. The encoded protein is CASSLDVANNEQFF.

The J gene is TRBJ1-6, the V gene TRBV6-2 or TRBV6-3, with 8 bases lining up with TRBD1. Germline CDR1 reads MNHEY; CDR2 reads SVGEGT. The CDR3 totals 17 residues. The trim removed 2 bases at V and 8 bases at J, leaving 11 bases unmatched. The CDR3 reads CASSYTRMDRADSPLHF. The DNA of the CDR3 is TGTGCCAGCAGTTACACGCGAATGGACAGGGCTGATTCACCCCTCCACTTT.

The rearrangement links TRBV30 to TRBJ2-7, with D tentatively TRBD1 (6 bases). Between the trimmed V and J ends, which lost 6 bases and 1 base, there was a span of 22 bases. The CDR3 length is 16 residues. Per the germline V gene, CDR1 is GTSNPN and CDR2 is SVGIG (reference sequence). The CDR3 region is CACILDRTDLSYEQYF. The CDR3 DNA follows: TGTGCCTGTATATTGGACAGAACAGATCTATCCTACGAGCAGTACTTC.

V gene TRBV6-5 combines with J gene TRBJ1-1; no definite D call. CDR1 MNHEY and CDR2 SVGAGI come from the germline V gene. Trimming removed 6 bases from V and 4 bases from J, with 9 bases in between. This CDR3 has 12 amino acids. The CDR3, as DNA: TGTGCCAGCAGACCAGTCATCACTGAAGCTTTCTTT. Its translation: CASRPVITEAFF.

V usage is TRBV6-5 and J usage is TRBJ1-4; D gene unclear. Deletions cut 0 bases from V and 7 bases from J, with 12 bases between. The CDR3 is made up of 15 amino acids. The V gene's germline CDR1 is MNHEY and CDR2 SVGAGI. CDR3 sequence reads: CASSYSRGHGEKLFF. In nucleotides, the CDR3 is TGTGCCAGCAGTTACTCACGGGGTCACGGTGAAAAACTGTTTTTT.

The genes are TRBV28 and TRBJ1-2; 8 bases align to TRBD1. Unmatched junction bases numbered 10, after V lost 5 bases and J lost 2 bases. The CDR3 length is 16 residues. Germline V lookup: CDR1 MDHEN, CDR2 SYDVKM. CDR3: CASSLSGTGVNYGYTF. The DNA for the CDR3 is TGTGCCAGCAGTCTCTCCGGGACAGGCGTAAACTATGGCTACACCTTC.

V is TRBV5-8 and J is TRBJ2-3, with unresolved D. The CDR3 loop spans 13 amino acids. The germline CDR1 and CDR2 sequences are SGHTS and YDEGEE. V was clipped by 2 bases and J by 5 bases, with 9 bases between them. CDR3 nucleotide sequence: TGTGCCAGCAGCTTCCGACTTTTAGATACGCAGTATTTT. As protein: CASSFRLLDTQYF.

The rearrangement links TRBV5-4 to TRBJ2-1; weak D call: TRBD2 (6 bases). The germline gives CDR1 SGHNT, CDR2 YYREEE (reference sequence). The CDR3 is 19 amino acids. Trimming shortened V by 0 bases and J by 2 bases, and 21 bases separated the two germline ends. The CDR3 region has the DNA TGTGCCAGCAGCTTGGGGGGAGCGGGCGCCAAAAAAACCTACAATGAGCAGTTCTTC. This sequence encodes CASSLGGAGAKKTYNEQFF.

This rearrangement joins TRBV2 to TRBJ1-1; D not resolved. Germline loops: CDR1 SNHLY, CDR2 FYNNEI. V lost 5 bases and J lost 8, with 9 bases in between. This CDR3 is built from 11 residues. This CDR3 is CASSIRFEAFF. CDR3 nucleotides: TGTGCCAGCAGTATTCGGTTCGAAGCTTTCTTT.

The genes are TRBV15 and TRBJ2-5; 11 bases fit TRBD1. Germline CDR1 LNHNV, CDR2 YYDKDF (reference sequence). Trimming at V came to 4 bases and at J to 5 bases, leaving 6 bases not matched to a gene. The CDR3 has 15 amino acids. CDR3 nucleotides: TGTGCCACCAGCATGGACAGGGGGCAGTCGGAGACCCAGTACTTC. Its protein is CATSMDRGQSETQYF.

The chain couples TRBV5-1 to TRBJ1-2, with TRBD1 matching 9 bases. Germline V gene sequence: CDR1 SGHRS, CDR2 YFSETQ. The trim removed 4 bases at V and 6 bases at J, leaving 16 bases unmatched. This CDR3 spans 17 amino acids. The CDR3 spells CASSLTGTGRVVDGYTF. The CDR3 DNA sequence: TGCGCCAGCAGCCTGACCGGGACAGGGAGGGTTGTAGATGGCTACACCTTC.

V is TRBV5-5 and J is TRBJ2-3, with 10 bases matching TRBD1. The CDR3 runs 16 residues. With V trimmed by 1 base and J by 2 bases, 4 bases remained unmatched. The V gene's germline CDR1 is SGHKS and CDR2 YYEKEE (reference sequence). CDR3 in DNA: TGTGCCAGCAGCTTGTGGGACAGGGGCCACACAGATACGCAGTATTTT. It yields the protein CASSLWDRGHTDTQYF.

This rearrangement joins TRBV3-1 (or the pseudogene TRBV3-2) to TRBJ1-4; tentatively, D is TRBD1 (6 bases). Germline V gene sequence: CDR1 LGHDT, CDR2 YNNKEL (reference sequence). The CDR3 length is 15 residues. V was clipped by 4 bases and J by 6 bases, with 15 bases between them. DNA of the CDR3: TGTGCCAGCAGCCCCCAGGACAGAGGACATGAAAAACTGTTTTTT. Protein sequence: CASSPQDRGHEKLFF.

In its sample, this clone was seen once. The chain joins TRBV6-6 to TRBJ1-2, with D tentatively TRBD1 (5 bases). The CDR3 is 14 amino acids. Germline CDR1 reads MNHNY; CDR2 reads SVGAGI (reference sequence). The ends were cut back, 0 bases at V and 4 bases at J, with 9 bases in the middle. Here the CDR3 reads CASSYSRGTYGYTF. CDR3 sequence (DNA): TGTGCCAGCAGTTACTCCCGGGGGACCTATGGCTACACCTTC.

The chain recombines TRBV19 with TRBJ2-1; 7 nucleotides agree with TRBD1. Losses at the gene ends were 6 bases for V and 4 bases for J; bases not matched to a gene: 9. The CDR3 runs 15 residues. Germline CDR1 is LNHDA and CDR2 is SQIVND (reference sequence). The CDR3 sequence is CASSPGQMIYNEQFF. The CDR3 DNA is TGTGCCAGTAGCCCGGGACAGATGATATACAATGAGCAGTTCTTC.

The rearrangement uses TRBV28 and TRBJ1-1; 11 bases agree with TRBD1. The ends lost 8 bases at V and 0 bases at J; junction bases unmatched: 14. Germline CDR1 reads MDHEN; CDR2 reads SYDVKM. This CDR3 region has 18 residues. This chain's CDR3 is CASPRGPGQGGLNTEAFF. CDR3 DNA sequence: TGTGCCAGCCCCCGGGGTCCGGGACAGGGGGGACTGAACACTGAAGCTTTCTTT.

A remark on this clone: Other DNA sequences in this specimen translate into the identical CDR3. This chain connects TRBV18 to TRBJ2-6, with 8 bases matching TRBD1. CDR1 is KGHSH, CDR2 LQKENI, per germline. The junction had 1 base not matched to a gene; V was cut back by 3 bases and J by 3 bases. The CDR3 consists of 15 residues. CDR3: CASSPTGDGANVLTF. CDR3 bases: TGTGCCAGCTCACCGACAGGGGATGGGGCCAACGTCCTGACTTTC.

V gene TRBV4-1 combines with J gene TRBJ1-5; D gene ambiguous. V lost 3 bases and J 0 bases, leaving 12 bases between the germline ends. Germline lookup yields CDR1 MGHRA and CDR2 YSYEKL. The CDR3 consists of 16 residues. CDR3 in DNA: TGCGCCAGCAGCCACCCAGGTCCAAATAGCAATCAGCCCCAGCATTTT. It specifies CASSHPGPNSNQPQHF.

This clone was recorded once. The chain combines TRBV6-5 with TRBJ1-6; TRBD1 is a possible D gene (5 bases). This CDR3 is 14 amino acids long. CDR1 is MNHEY and CDR2 is SVGAGI in the germline V gene. V shed 6 bases and J shed 3 bases, with 9 bases lying between them. The CDR3 spells CASSRQHYNSPLHF. The CDR3 DNA reads as TGTGCCAGCAGCAGACAGCACTATAATTCACCCCTCCACTTT.

This chain joins TRBV4-1 and TRBJ2-3, with 8 bases fitting TRBD2. Unmatched junction bases numbered 9, after V lost 3 bases and J lost 1 base. This CDR3 spans 17 amino acids. The germline V gene has CDR1 MGHRA and CDR2 YSYEKL. This CDR3 is CASSQLLRGGGTDTQYF. CDR3 bases: TGCGCCAGCAGCCAGTTACTACGGGGGGGCGGCACAGATACGCAGTATTTT.

The chain couples TRBV2 to TRBJ2-3; a possible D gene is TRBD2 (6 bases). The CDR3 extends over 14 amino acids. CDR1 is SNHLY and CDR2 is FYNNEI in the germline V gene. Deletions cut 4 bases from V and 4 bases from J, with 12 bases between. CDR3 region: CASSAEGLSDTQYF. CDR3 coding DNA: TGTGCCAGCAGTGCGGAGGGTCTCTCAGATACGCAGTATTTT.